This TCR beta chain was observed in a study of T cells in tumors after PD-1 blockade. Study overall: Prior checkpoint blockade, systemic immunosuppressant use, or anti-cancer therapy within 4 weeks excluded patients. Patients received pembrolizumab 200 mg every 3 weeks or cemiplimab 350 mg every 2 weeks. A subset received ongoing vismodegib 150 mg daily alongside anti-PD-1 therapy. The study's findings and limits: Peripheral recruitment is suggested, as some novel exhausted tumor clones were in pre-treatment blood.

The V gene end was trimmed by 6 bases and the J gene end by 0 bases; junction bases not matched to a gene: 9. This CDR3 region has 16 residues. Germline V gene lookup returns CDR1 MNHNY and CDR2 SVGAGI (reference sequence). Points on this clone: No antigen is known for it.

Generated by immunoSEQ multiplex PCR, the TCRdb table keeps only in-frame clones and is missing some. The sample holds around 51,000 clones, 81% seen once. The rearrangement uses TRBV6-6 and TRBJ2-7; 9 nucleotides agree with TRBD1. The receptor comes from a human donor with basal cell carcinoma. Sample: PBMCs, taken before anti-PD-1 treatment. DNA for the CDR3: TGTGCCAGCAGACAGTCGGGACAGGGCAACTCCTACGAGCAGTACTTC. It is translated as CASRQSGQGNSYEQYF.